This T cell receptor beta chain stems from a study of shared T cell receptors in the human thymus. This clone has only one observation. The CDR3 has 16 amino acids. Germline V gene data show CDR1 as LGHNA and CDR2 as YSLEER. The V and J ends lost 1 base and 4 bases respectively, with 14 bases between them. Measured with immunoSEQ multiplex PCR; TCRdb has only the in-frame clones, and not every one. The top ten hold approximately 0.01% of the sample, which has about 730,000 clones, 70% to 90% seen once. The sample was also reused in another study, on human thymus T cells. In that study: Finnish infants who were healthy and having corrective surgery for congenital heart defects made up the donors. Resected material from corrective heart surgery provided the thymus tissue analysed. Use of V and J genes seemed skewed within the thymic and blood repertoires.

The sequenced material came from thymocytes. The chain employs TRBV4-3 and TRBJ1-5; D is uncertain. The sequence was obtained from a girl under three years old with a congenital heart defect. For the CDR3, the DNA is TGCGCCAGCAGCCAAGTATTTGCAGGTCGGAATCAGCCCCAGCATTTT. Its protein product is CASSQVFAGRNQPQHF.